Only a few counts were recorded for the clone carrying this T cell receptor beta chain. What it binds is unknown. TCRdb's copy holds only in-frame clones and misses some; the assay was immunoSEQ multiplex PCR. The table has tens of thousands of clones, around 85% seen once. The data stem from a study of OX40 agonist ivuxolimab in advanced cancers. Looking at the study overall: Ivuxolimab doses were 0.01, 0.1, 0.3, 1.5, 3 or 10 mg/kg every 2 weeks. At under 85% male, the cohort had a mean age of approximately 60 years, ranging from 23 to 79.

Overall study findings and caveats: Expanded clones belonging to CD8+ T cells outnumbered, on average, those of CD4+. Among patients with partial responses at 0.1-3.0 mg/kg, clonal expansion was among the lowest.

There are 15 residues in the CDR3. The germline CDR1 and CDR2 sequences are LNHDA and SQIVND (reference sequence). Between the trimmed V and J ends, which lost 2 bases and 4 bases, there was a span of 14 bases. The sequenced sample was CD4+ or CD8+ T cells sorted from blood, obtained in a trial of the OX40 agonist ivuxolimab. The source of this sequence is an adult with an advanced solid tumor such as melanoma, head and neck, liver or kidney cancer. The V call is TRBV19, the J call TRBJ2-5, with D perhaps TRBD1 (7 bases). In nucleotides, the CDR3 is TGTGCCAGTAGTATAAGGAGGGGGCATTTAGAGACCCAGTACTTC. Translation gives CASSIRRGHLETQYF.